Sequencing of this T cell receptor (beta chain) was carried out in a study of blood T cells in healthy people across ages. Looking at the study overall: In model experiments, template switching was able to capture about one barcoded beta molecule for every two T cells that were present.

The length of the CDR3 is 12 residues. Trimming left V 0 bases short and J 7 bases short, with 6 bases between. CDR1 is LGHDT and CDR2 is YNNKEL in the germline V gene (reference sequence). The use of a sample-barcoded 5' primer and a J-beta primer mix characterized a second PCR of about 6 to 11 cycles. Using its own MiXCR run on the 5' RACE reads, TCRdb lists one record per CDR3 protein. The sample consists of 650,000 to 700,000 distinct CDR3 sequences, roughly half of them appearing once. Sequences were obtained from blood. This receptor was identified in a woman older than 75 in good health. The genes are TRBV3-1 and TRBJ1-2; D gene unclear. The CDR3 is CASSQDRRGYTF. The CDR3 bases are TGTGCCAGCAGCCAAGATCGGCGTGGCTACACCTTC.